This TCR beta chain was recorded in a study of blood T cell repertoires in COVID-19. Across the whole study: Researchers got acute and convalescent COVID-19 samples from the United States, Italy and Spain. Sources were T cells, B-cell-depleted T cells, or PBMCs; the material itself was cDNA or gDNA.

Per the original data handling: Researchers report that nucleated cell counts were estimated from reference gene primer amplification. Method: immunoSEQ multiplex PCR; TCRdb's copy keeps in-frame clones and lacks some. V, J and clone size are taken as reported in that table, and D and trimming were inferred from the DNA itself. The data hold 310,000 or so clones, with 75% to 95% observed a single time. CDR3 length: 15 amino acids. Germline V lookup: CDR1 SEHNR, CDR2 FQNEAQ (reference sequence). V lost 6 bases to trimming and J lost 5 bases; unmatched junction nucleotides: 9. Recovered status applied to Cohort 3 donors who had two consecutive negative PCRs. It also applied to those with clearance or with symptom resolution.

The sequenced material came from PBMCs or T cells enriched from blood (not recorded which). V usage is TRBV7-9 and J usage is TRBJ2-3; TRBD2 agrees at 9 bases. The sequence derives from a woman aged 30 to 39 who had recovered from COVID-19. The CDR3 nucleotides read TGTGCCAGCAGGGACTTAGCGGGGGAACGAGATACGCAGTATTTT. The encoded protein is CASRDLAGERDTQYF.